This passage covers 20 T cell receptor beta chains from one sample sequenced in a study of CXCR3-negative and CXCR3-positive naive CD8 T cells (dated by TCRdb to between 2019 and 2020). TCRdb lists the instrument as NextSeq 550. The Human TCR Profiling Kit (MiLaboratory) was used to make UMI-labeled 5' RACE TRB cDNA libraries. TCRdb reprocessed the reads into one record per CDR3 protein sequence, lacking DNA. The sample's table covers about 80,000 distinct CDR3 sequences. The biggest ten clones account for approximately 1.4% of the sample. The material sequenced was naive CXCR3- CD8+ T cells from blood. This sample's cell subset or site label indicates: CD45RO-CCR7+CD27+CD95- naive CD8+ T cells lacking CXCR3 (TNR3-). These receptors were taken from a human donor in good health. Some clones in this sample may be carry-over from other donors' samples.

The rearrangement links TRBV4-3 to TRBJ2-7; the D call from TCRdb, TRBD1, cannot be confirmed without DNA. The CDR3 has 15 residues. The germline gives CDR1 LGHNA, CDR2 YSLEER. The CDR3 region is CASSQDRAGVYEQYF.

The chain carries TRBV4-3 and TRBJ2-7; TCRdb outputs TRBD1, but without DNA this stays unchecked. Germline loops: CDR1 LGHNA, CDR2 YSLEER. The CDR3 loop spans 17 amino acids. The CDR3 reads CASSLGSGRDGLYEQYF.

The J gene is TRBJ1-3, the V gene TRBV6-2 or TRBV6-3. CDR3 size: 11 residues. Germline V lookup: CDR1 MNHEY, CDR2 SVGEGT. CDR3 sequence reads: CASSTGNTIYF.

The CDR3 loop reads CSARDYRPANTEAFF. The chain has TRBV20-1 and TRBJ1-1. Germline loops: CDR1 DFQATT, CDR2 SNEGSKA (reference sequence). The CDR3 extends over 15 amino acids.

This sequence joins TRBV5-1 and TRBJ2-7; TCRdb gives TRBD1 as the D gene, but with no DNA this cannot be confirmed. Per germline, CDR1 SGHRS and CDR2 YFSETQ. The CDR3 totals 14 residues. The CDR3: CASSLRTDRYEQYF.

The CDR3 region is CASSLSKGLAGVYEQFF. The V and J genes are TRBV7-3 and TRBJ2-1; the TCRdb D gene call, TRBD2, has no DNA to confirm it. The CDR3 runs to 17 residues. Looked up from germline, CDR1 is SGHTA and CDR2 is FQGTGA. Looking up the rest from reference TRBV7-3 and TRBJ2-1 gives the full variable domain: GAGVSQTPSNKVTEKGKYVELRCDPISGHTALYWYRQSLGQGPEFLIYFQGTGAADDSGLPNDRFFAVRPEGSVSTLKIQRTERGDSAVYLCASSLSKGLAGVYEQFFGPGTRLTVL.

This chain uses TRBV7-7 with TRBJ2-7; no DNA is available, so the TRBD1 call from TCRdb remains unchecked. The germline V gene has CDR1 SSHAT and CDR2 FNYEAQ (reference sequence). The CDR3 has 15 amino acids. CDR3 region: CASSSGTGVGYEQYF.

The chain employs TRBV28 and TRBJ2-7; TCRdb gives TRBD1 as the D gene, but with no DNA this cannot be confirmed. The germline CDR1 and CDR2 sequences are MDHEN and SYDVKM. This CDR3 is 17 amino acids long. The CDR3 loop reads CASNTGTGAGLHDEQYF.

The rearrangement uses TRBV29-1 and TRBJ2-3. The CDR3 has 18 amino acids. Per the germline V gene, CDR1 is SQVTM and CDR2 is ANQGSEA. The CDR3 reads CSVEDLTGMWQSTDTQYF.

V usage is TRBV4-1 and J usage is TRBJ1-1; TCRdb's D gene call, TRBD1, goes unchecked for lack of DNA. Germline-derived CDR1 and CDR2 are MGHRA and YSYEKL. CDR3 length: 13 residues. This CDR3 is CASSQVTGFLAFF.

This rearrangement joins TRBV18 to TRBJ2-3; with no DNA, the TCRdb D assignment of TRBD2 cannot be verified. The CDR3 totals 19 residues. Germline V gene sequence: CDR1 KGHSH, CDR2 LQKENI. This CDR3 reads CASSPLLGLAILGTDTQYF. The whole variable domain, filled in from reference TRBV18 and TRBJ2-3, reads NAGVMQNPRHLVRRRGQEARLRCSPMKGHSHVYWYRQLPEEGLKFMVYLQKENIIDESGMPKERFSAEFPKEGPSILRIQQVVRGDSAAYFCASSPLLGLAILGTDTQYFGPGTRLTVL.

V gene TRBV21-1 combines with J gene TRBJ1-2. TRBV21-1 is noted as a pseudogene. The CDR3 length is 11 residues. CDR3 sequence reads: CASSPFYGYTF.

J is TRBJ1-3 and V is TRBV4-3; the D call of TRBD1 rests on TCRdb alone, since no DNA is present to check it. Looked up from germline, CDR1 is LGHNA and CDR2 is YSLEER. The CDR3 is 14 amino acids. The CDR3 reads CASSQTGTGNTIYF.

The genes are TRBV28 and TRBJ2-5; checking the TCRdb D call of TRBD1 is not possible without DNA. The CDR3 is made up of 14 amino acids. Germline V gene data show CDR1 as MDHEN and CDR2 as SYDVKM. CDR3: CASLKGGLGETQYF.

The genes are TRBV6-1 and TRBJ2-7. Germline V lookup: CDR1 MNHNS, CDR2 SASEGT. CDR3 size: 12 residues. Here the CDR3 reads CASSDSGYEQYF.

V gene TRBV6-1 combines with J gene TRBJ2-2; TCRdb's assignment of TRBD2 cannot be checked, as there is no DNA. The germline CDR1 and CDR2 sequences are MNHNS and SASEGT. The CDR3 consists of 17 residues. The CDR3 loop is CASSGLLAGMNTGELFF.

This chain connects TRBV2 to TRBJ2-5. Germline V gene sequence: CDR1 SNHLY, CDR2 FYNNEI. There are 12 residues in the CDR3. The CDR3 sequence is CASSEIRRTQYF.

The chain combines TRBV20-1 with TRBJ2-7; TCRdb indicates TRBD2, and absent DNA this call remains unverified. Germline V gives CDR1 DFQATT, CDR2 SNEGSKA (reference sequence). CDR3 length: 12 amino acids. CDR3 sequence reads: CSARASFSEQYF.

The V and J genes are TRBV6-5 and TRBJ2-7; the D call from TCRdb, TRBD2, cannot be confirmed without DNA. Germline CDR1 reads MNHEY; CDR2 reads SVGAGI. There are 15 residues in the CDR3. This CDR3 reads CASSYGTSGKYEQYF.

The rearrangement joins TRBV5-6 to TRBJ2-1; TCRdb names TRBD2, which stays unverified in the absence of DNA. Germline V gene data show CDR1 as SGHDT and CDR2 as YYEEEE. This CDR3 has 16 amino acids. This chain's CDR3 is CASSLGSGGRNNEQFF.